These T cell receptor beta chains were read from a single sample in a study of shared clonotypes between healthy human individuals. Generated by immunoSEQ multiplex PCR, the TCRdb table keeps only in-frame clones and is missing some. Here the sample spans around 2.5 million clones, approximately 94% being singletons. The sequencing input was naive CD4+ T cells from PBMCs. Every receptor here comes from a man younger than 35 in good health. Some clones in this sample may be carry-over from other donors' samples. CDR3s include the opening cysteine and the closing phenylalanine or tryptophan. The order of the fields is CDR3 length, J gene, V gene, clone size, D gene, CDR3 protein, CDR3 DNA. D genes are given only for firm matches. Clone sizes are given selectively: once, few, many, or a class where the clone is expanded.

cdr3_length: 13
j_call: TRBJ2-7
v_call: TRBV18
clone_size: -
d_call: -
cdr3_aa: CASSPPGLREQYF
cdr3_nt: TGTGCCAGCTCACCACCTGGGCTACGAGAGCAGTACTTC

cdr3_length: 13
j_call: TRBJ2-1
v_call: TRBV29-1
clone_size: -
d_call: TRBD1
cdr3_aa: CSVLQGPGNEQFF
cdr3_nt: TGCAGCGTGTTACAGGGGCCCGGCAATGAGCAGTTCTTC

cdr3_length: 14
j_call: TRBJ1-1
v_call: TRBV5-1
clone_size: -
d_call: -
cdr3_aa: CASSLQNQNTEAFF
cdr3_nt: TGCGCCAGCAGCTTACAGAACCAGAACACTGAAGCTTTCTTT

cdr3_length: 15
j_call: TRBJ1-5
v_call: TRBV11-2
clone_size: -
d_call: -
cdr3_aa: CASSSSPDSNQPQHF
cdr3_nt: TGTGCCAGCAGCTCCTCCCCCGATAGCAATCAGCCCCAGCATTTT

cdr3_length: 14
j_call: TRBJ2-7
v_call: TRBV28
clone_size: -
d_call: -
cdr3_aa: CASLLPGTSYEQYF
cdr3_nt: TGTGCCAGCCTACTCCCTGGCACATCTTACGAGCAGTACTTC

cdr3_length: 14
j_call: TRBJ2-5
v_call: TRBV19
clone_size: -
d_call: -
cdr3_aa: CASSRIADRRTQYF
cdr3_nt: TGTGCCAGTAGTCGAATAGCGGATCGGCGGACCCAGTACTTC

cdr3_length: 13
j_call: TRBJ1-6
v_call: TRBV7-8
clone_size: -
d_call: -
cdr3_aa: CASSLAQVPPLHF
cdr3_nt: TGTGCCAGCAGCTTAGCGCAGGTTCCTCCTCTCCACTTT

cdr3_length: 13
j_call: TRBJ1-4
v_call: TRBV7-7
clone_size: -
d_call: -
cdr3_aa: CASSLAPREKLFF
cdr3_nt: TGTGCCAGCAGCTTAGCGCCTCGGGAAAAACTGTTTTTT

cdr3_length: 16
j_call: TRBJ2-1
v_call: TRBV11-2
clone_size: -
d_call: TRBD2
cdr3_aa: CASSPQRETAYNEQFF
cdr3_nt: TGTGCCAGCAGCCCGCAGCGGGAGACGGCGTACAATGAGCAGTTCTTC

cdr3_length: 15
j_call: TRBJ2-7
v_call: TRBV13
clone_size: -
d_call: -
cdr3_aa: CASSSGRIWLGEQYF
cdr3_nt: TGTGCCAGCAGCTCGGGACGGATTTGGTTAGGCGAGCAGTACTTC

cdr3_length: 17
j_call: TRBJ2-3
v_call: TRBV9
clone_size: -
d_call: TRBD1
cdr3_aa: CASSAGPGTGLPDTQYF
cdr3_nt: TGTGCCAGCAGCGCCGGGCCCGGGACAGGGCTTCCAGATACGCAGTATTTT

cdr3_length: 16
j_call: TRBJ2-1
v_call: TRBV6-5
clone_size: -
d_call: TRBD2
cdr3_aa: CASSYSAQRELNEQFF
cdr3_nt: TGTGCCAGCAGTTACTCGGCACAGCGGGAGCTCAATGAGCAGTTCTTC

cdr3_length: 15
j_call: TRBJ2-2
v_call: TRBV5-1
clone_size: -
d_call: -
cdr3_aa: CASSLVGVNTGELFF
cdr3_nt: TGCGCCAGCAGCTTGGTCGGGGTGAACACCGGGGAGCTGTTTTTT

cdr3_length: 14
j_call: TRBJ2-1
v_call: TRBV25-1
clone_size: -
d_call: -
cdr3_aa: CASRSKGRYNEQFF
cdr3_nt: TGTGCCAGCAGGTCCAAGGGCAGGTACAATGAGCAGTTCTTC

cdr3_length: 14
j_call: TRBJ2-3
v_call: TRBV6-1
clone_size: -
d_call: TRBD1
cdr3_aa: CASKVTGGPDTQYF
cdr3_nt: TGTGCCAGCAAGGTGACAGGGGGTCCAGATACGCAGTATTTT

cdr3_length: 14
j_call: TRBJ1-1
v_call: TRBV5-1
clone_size: once
d_call: -
cdr3_aa: CASSIPSGNTEAFF
cdr3_nt: TGCGCCAGCAGCATCCCCTCAGGGAACACTGAAGCTTTCTTT

cdr3_length: 12
j_call: TRBJ2-5
v_call: TRBV30
clone_size: once
d_call: -
cdr3_aa: CAWRPLVETQYF
cdr3_nt: TGTGCCTGGAGGCCCCTGGTAGAGACCCAGTACTTC

cdr3_length: 14
j_call: TRBJ2-7
v_call: TRBV6-1
clone_size: -
d_call: -
cdr3_aa: CASSGRLEAWEQYF
cdr3_nt: TGTGCCAGCAGTGGGAGACTAGAAGCCTGGGAGCAGTACTTC

cdr3_length: 13
j_call: TRBJ1-2
v_call: TRBV30
clone_size: -
d_call: TRBD1
cdr3_aa: CAWSQGANYGYTF
cdr3_nt: TGTGCCTGGAGCCAGGGGGCTAACTATGGCTACACCTTC